The present entry profiles one TCR beta chain with its context. The authors' processing: It was from reference gene primer amplification that nucleated cell counts were estimated. Using immunoSEQ multiplex PCR, the repertoire was profiled, and TCRdb retains in-frame clones only, with some absent. D and trimming were read from the DNA, whereas the V and J calls and clone size are those reported in that table. The sample lists 300,000 to 400,000 clones, 87% occurring once. The data were taken from a study of blood T cell repertoires in COVID-19. Study details: PBMCs, B-cell-depleted T cells, or T cells were the source of the cDNA or gDNA that made up the material.

The receptor's source is a woman aged 45-65 years with COVID-19, enrolled during active disease. Sequenced sample: peripheral blood.

The CDR3 here is CASSKGVSSYNSPLHF. The CDR3 nucleotides are TGCGCCAGCAGCAAGGGGGTGAGCTCCTATAATTCACCCCTCCACTTT. The J gene is TRBJ1-6, the V gene TRBV5-1; a weak D match, TRBD1 (6 bases). The CDR3 loop spans 16 amino acids. V was clipped by 4 bases and J by 0 bases, with 11 bases between them. The V gene's germline CDR1 is SGHRS and CDR2 YFSETQ.